This TCR beta chain was sequenced in a study of T cells after yellow fever vaccination. Study details: When fractions had low cell numbers, they were prepared with SMART-Seq v4 Ultra Low Input.

This clonotype turned up a few times. The target antigen is unknown. Overall study results and limits: There was a small share of clonotypes that showed up in both the CD4 and CD8 compartments.

As TCR cDNA was made by 5'RACE template switching, a universal primer site and UMIs were added. TCRdb analysed the 5' RACE reads with MiXCR anew, one entry per CDR3 protein. The data contain about 630,000 distinct CDR3 sequences, about 12% of them singletons. V dropped 5 bases and J dropped 0 bases, with 14 bases sitting between them. This CDR3 spans 16 amino acids. The germline V gene has CDR1 DFQATT and CDR2 SNEGSKA (reference sequence). Sequenced material: PBMCs, taken on the day of the yellow fever booster vaccination. V is TRBV20-1 and J is TRBJ2-6; possible D gene TRBD2, 6 bases. This receptor was identified in a man between 25 and 39 years old who received the YFV17D yellow fever vaccine. CDR3 loop: CSALRDFSSGANVLTF. The CDR3 DNA reads as TGCAGTGCTCTACGGGACTTTAGCTCTGGGGCCAACGTCCTGACTTTC.